These T cell receptor beta chains were read from a single sample in a study of T cell changes during pregnancy in multiple sclerosis. Libraries were prepared by immunoSEQ multiplex PCR; TCRdb keeps only in-frame clonotypes and omits some of them. The sample holds under 110,000 clones; 75% to 95% are singletons and the top ten take over 1.5%. Material: peripheral blood, obtained before pregnancy. All receptors come from a female donor with multiple sclerosis, enrolled in a pregnancy study. Both conserved end residues are part of each CDR3. D genes are given only for firm matches. Rows may omit the clone size; those that give it use once, few, many or a size class.

>NA|15|NA|TRBJ1-1|TRBV5-6
CASSSPGGFDTEAFF
TGTGCCAGCAGCTCACCTGGGGGGTTCGACACTGAAGCTTTCTTT
>NA|14|NA|TRBJ1-2|TRBV5-5
CASRGGSANYGYTF
TGTGCCAGCAGGGGCGGGTCAGCTAACTATGGCTACACCTTC
>NA|14|TRBD1|TRBJ1-1|TRBV18
CASSLLTGDTEAFF
TGTGCCAGCTCATTACTGACAGGGGACACTGAAGCTTTCTTT
>NA|13|NA|TRBJ1-2|TRBV6-6
CASSYEGWGGYTF
TGTGCCAGCAGTTACGAGGGATGGGGTGGCTACACCTTC
>NA|15|NA|TRBJ2-3|TRBV9
CASSVAGVVLDTQYF
TGTGCCAGCAGCGTAGCTGGAGTAGTCTTAGATACGCAGTATTTT
>NA|16|TRBD2|TRBJ2-5|TRBV4-2
CASSQDGTSGSKTQYF
TGTGCCAGCAGCCAAGATGGGACTAGCGGGAGCAAGACCCAGTACTTC
>few|16|NA|TRBJ2-7|TRBV18
CASSPLAGGTSYEQYF
TGTGCCAGCTCACCCCTTGCAGGCGGGACCTCCTACGAGCAGTACTTC
>NA|15|TRBD1|TRBJ1-1|TRBV7-9
CASSSTGLFNTEAFF
TGTGCCAGCAGCTCGACAGGGCTTTTTAACACTGAAGCTTTCTTT
>NA|14|TRBD1|TRBJ2-7|TRBV27
CASSSPGQGAEQYF
TGTGCCAGCAGTTCCCCGGGACAGGGGGCCGAGCAGTACTTC
>once|13|NA|TRBJ1-4|TRBV6-6
CASEDSHFEKLFF
TGTGCCAGCGAGGACAGCCACTTTGAAAAACTGTTTTTT
>NA|13|NA|TRBJ1-1|TRBV6-1
CASSETDNTEAFF
TGTGCCAGCAGTGAGACAGACAACACTGAAGCTTTCTTT
>NA|15|NA|TRBJ1-1|TRBV19
CASVSYREGNTEAFF
TGTGCCAGTGTTTCGTACAGGGAGGGAAACACTGAAGCTTTCTTT
>NA|12|NA|TRBJ1-1|TRBV5-6
CASSLREYEAFF
TGTGCCAGCAGCCTCCGAGAGTATGAAGCTTTCTTT
>few|15|TRBD1|TRBJ1-5|TRBV2
CASSSRDRDNQPQHF
TGTGCCAGCAGTTCCCGGGACAGAGACAATCAGCCCCAGCATTTT
>NA|15|TRBD1|TRBJ1-1|TRBV5-1
CASSFGTGENTEAFF
TGCGCCAGCAGCTTTGGGACAGGGGAGAACACTGAAGCTTTCTTT
>once|17|NA|TRBJ2-3|TRBV5-4
CASSPTLEGALTDTQYF
TGTGCCAGCAGCCCGACCCTTGAGGGAGCACTCACAGATACGCAGTATTTT
>NA|17|TRBD1|TRBJ2-2|TRBV19
CASSAKRTGTLAGELFF
TGTGCCAGTAGTGCAAAACGGACAGGGACTCTAGCCGGGGAGCTGTTTTTT
>few|15|NA|TRBJ2-5|TRBV5-4
CASSLGGAGEETQYF
TGTGCCAGCAGCTTGGGGGGGGCGGGAGAGGAGACCCAGTACTTC
>once|16|TRBD1|TRBJ1-4|TRBV11-2
CASSTLQGAANEKLFF
TGTGCCAGCAGCACATTACAGGGGGCGGCTAATGAAAAACTGTTTTTT
>NA|11|TRBD1|TRBJ2-1|TRBV7-3
CASSSGQGRVF
TGTGCCAGCAGCTCTGGACAGGGTAGGGTCTTC
>NA|15|TRBD2|TRBJ2-1|TRBV6-4
CASSDAPGGYNEQFF
TGTGCCAGCAGTGACGCTCCCGGGGGGTACAATGAGCAGTTCTTC
>NA|15|TRBD2|TRBJ2-7|TRBV28
CASNLAGGPHYEQYF
TGTGCCAGCAACCTAGCGGGAGGGCCGCACTACGAGCAGTACTTC
>NA|13|NA|TRBJ1-1|TRBV6-5
CASSYSPTSEAFF
TGTGCCAGCAGTTACTCGCCCACGAGTGAAGCTTTCTTT
>NA|18|TRBD1|TRBJ1-6|TRBV19
CASSIEERTGVYNSPLHF
TGTGCCAGTAGTATAGAGGAAAGGACAGGGGTCTATAATTCACCCCTCCACTTT
>NA|15|TRBD2|TRBJ2-1|TRBV7-2
CASRTSGGAWNEQFF
TGTGCCAGCAGAACTAGCGGGGGGGCCTGGAATGAGCAGTTCTTC
>NA|16|TRBD2|TRBJ2-1|TRBV27
CASSHGLAGLTNEQFF
TGTGCCAGCAGTCACGGACTAGCGGGACTCACCAATGAGCAGTTCTTC
>NA|19|TRBD2|TRBJ2-7|TRBV2
CASSVPGLAGAMNPYEQYF
TGTGCCAGCAGTGTTCCGGGACTAGCGGGAGCAATGAACCCCTACGAGCAGTACTTC
>NA|16|NA|TRBJ1-4|TRBV5-1
CASSSRQVGGREKLFF
TGCGCCAGCAGCTCCCGCCAGGTGGGGGGACGTGAAAAACTGTTTTTT
>NA|15|NA|TRBJ2-5|TRBV19
CASSIDRGYQETQYF
TGTGCCAGTAGTATAGATCGCGGGTACCAAGAGACCCAGTACTTC
>NA|15|TRBD2|TRBJ2-7|TRBV5-5
CASSRTSGSSYEQYF
TGTGCCAGCAGCAGGACTAGCGGGAGCTCATACGAGCAGTACTTC
>NA|17|TRBD2|TRBJ2-5|TRBV4-3
CASSQDRLAGGRETQYF
TGCGCCAGCAGCCAAGATCGGCTAGCGGGGGGGCGGGAGACCCAGTACTTC
>NA|17|NA|TRBJ1-4|TRBV4-3
CASSQGGGGQSNEKLFF
TGCGCCAGCAGCCAAGGGGGAGGGGGGCAGTCTAATGAAAAACTGTTTTTT
>NA|16|NA|TRBJ2-1|TRBV6-6
CASTNRIQRVYNEQFF
TGTGCCAGCACCAACCGGATCCAGCGGGTCTACAATGAGCAGTTCTTC
>NA|14|NA|TRBJ2-2|TRBV7-8
CASSLTRSTGELFF
TGTGCCAGCAGCTTAACCAGGTCCACCGGGGAGCTGTTTTTT
>once|17|TRBD2|TRBJ2-1|TRBV4-2
CASSQVASGGPYNEQFF
TGTGCCAGCAGCCAAGTTGCTAGCGGGGGGCCCTACAATGAGCAGTTCTTC
>NA|14|NA|TRBJ1-3|TRBV30
CAWSVRTSGNTIYF
TGTGCCTGGAGTGTAAGGACTTCTGGAAACACCATATATTTT
>NA|17|NA|TRBJ2-1|TRBV7-8
CASSLVRPVLTTGEQFF
TGTGCCAGCAGCTTAGTCCGCCCTGTTCTCACCACCGGGGAGCAGTTCTTC
>NA|11|NA|TRBJ2-1|TRBV20-1
CSAKGPGEQFF
TGCAGTGCTAAGGGCCCGGGGGAGCAGTTCTTC
>few|16|NA|TRBJ1-5|TRBV5-5
CASSSRAGRVNWPQHF
TGTGCCAGCAGCTCCCGAGCGGGGCGGGTCAATTGGCCCCAGCATTTT